The 12 T cell receptor beta chains below were found in one sample sequenced in a study of beta chain features in type 1 diabetes. Study-level points and caveats: The study found moderately but significantly shorter TCRB CDR3s in all four CD4+ subsets of Type 1 diabetes patients.

The authors reverse transcribed all of the isolated RNA, so sequencing captured expressed TCRB transcripts. Some clones are missing from TCRdb's copy, which holds only in-frame ones; the method was immunoSEQ multiplex PCR. The top ten clones hold more than 0.09% of a sample with about 650,000 clones, roughly 12% of them seen once. These receptors have no identified antigens. The sequencing input was naive CD4+ T cells from blood. Receptor source: a man aged 30 to 39 with type 1 diabetes.

This clone showed up just a few times. The chain recombines TRBV20-1 with TRBJ2-5; possibly TRBD1 for D (5 bases). Germline-derived CDR1 and CDR2 are DFQATT and SNEGSKA (reference sequence). The CDR3 is made up of 11 amino acids. Trimming shortened V by 5 bases and J by 2 bases, and 6 bases separated the two germline ends. The CDR3 region has the DNA TGCAGTGCTCCAGGGCAAGAGACCCAGTACTTC. Amino acids: CSAPGQETQYF.

Of note for this clone: Other DNA sequences within the sample encode an identical CDR3. V and J are TRBV7-3 and TRBJ2-5; 7 nucleotides align to TRBD1. Germline lookup yields CDR1 SGHTA and CDR2 FQGTGA. This CDR3 has 13 amino acids. The V segment lost 5 bases and the J segment 2 bases; nucleotides outside the gene matches: 2. CDR3 sequence: CASSRDRQETQYF. CDR3 DNA sequence: TGTGCCAGCAGCAGGGACAGACAAGAGACCCAGTACTTC.

This clone was seen a handful of times. The J gene is TRBJ1-2, the V gene TRBV25-1; no firm D call. The CDR3 spans 14 residues. Per germline, CDR1 MGHDK and CDR2 SYGVNS. V was trimmed by 1 base and J by 4 bases, leaving 10 bases between them. The CDR3 region is CASSEFGRAYGYTF. The DNA for the CDR3 is TGTGCCAGCAGTGAATTTGGGCGAGCCTATGGCTACACCTTC.

This clone was recorded a few times. The genes are TRBV7-9 and TRBJ2-7; 7 bases line up with TRBD1. Germline V gene data show CDR1 as SEHNR and CDR2 as FQNEAQ (reference sequence). V was pared by 2 bases and J by 1 base, with 5 bases of the junction left unmatched. The CDR3 is made up of 15 amino acids. CDR3 residues: CASSLRDSVSYEQYF. The CDR3 DNA sequence: TGTGCCAGCAGCTTACGGGACAGTGTGTCCTACGAGCAGTACTTC.

V usage is TRBV19 and J usage is TRBJ2-2, with D perhaps matching TRBD2 (6 bases). CDR1 and CDR2 from the germline V gene are LNHDA and SQIVND (reference sequence). With 7 bases removed from V and 2 bases from J, the gap between germline ends came to 17 bases. The CDR3 runs to 16 residues. The CDR3 sequence: CASTIDGLPNTGELFF. CDR3 coding DNA: TGTGCCAGTACCATCGATGGACTACCTAACACCGGGGAGCTGTTTTTT.

There are a few counts of this clone. The chain carries TRBV5-1 and TRBJ1-4; 7 bases are a match to TRBD1. V lost 7 bases to trimming and J lost 5 bases; unmatched junction nucleotides: 14. The CDR3 is 16 amino acids. The germline gives CDR1 SGHRS, CDR2 YFSETQ. CDR3 DNA sequence: TGCGCCAGCTCCCCCCAAGGGACAGCAAGGAATGAAAAACTGTTTTTT. Translated: CASSPQGTARNEKLFF.

This clone was counted between two and nine times. The chain's CDR3 is CAIKDRNGDTEAFF. The CDR3 DNA is TGTGCCATAAAAGACAGGAATGGGGACACTGAAGCTTTCTTT. The V gene is TRBV10-3, the J gene TRBJ1-1, with D tentatively TRBD1 (6 bases). V was cut by 9 bases and J by 3 bases, with 17 bases left in between. This CDR3 is built from 14 residues. The germline CDR1 and CDR2 sequences are ENHRY and SYGVKD.

This clone was seen more than once but under ten times. The chain uses TRBV11-2 and TRBJ2-1, with D hard to call. The germline V gene has CDR1 SGHAT and CDR2 FQNNGV. The CDR3 is 15 amino acids. The V end was cut by 0 bases, the J end by 0 bases, with 6 bases between. The CDR3 loop reads CASSLDRTSYNEQFF. The CDR3 region has the DNA TGTGCCAGCAGCTTAGACCGAACCTCCTACAATGAGCAGTTCTTC.

The V gene is TRBV7-9, the J gene TRBJ2-7; TRBD2 is a possible D gene (6 bases). Germline V gene lookup returns CDR1 SEHNR and CDR2 FQNEAQ (reference sequence). This CDR3 region has 15 residues. Trimming stripped 5 bases from V and 6 bases from J, with 20 bases between. CDR3 in DNA: TGTGCCAGCAGCCCCCTTAGTATACTAGCCGGCGAGCAGTACTTC. Its protein is CASSPLSILAGEQYF.

The chain employs TRBV4-2 and TRBJ1-6; D not resolved. V was cut by 0 bases and J by 9 bases, with 9 bases left in between. Germline V gene sequence: CDR1 LGHNA, CDR2 YNFKEQ. CDR3 length: 14 residues. CDR3 coding DNA: TGTGCCAGCAGCCAAGAGGTTCTGGCTTCACCCCTCCACTTT. It encodes CASSQEVLASPLHF.

This clone showed up just a few times. A much bigger clone sits one base away, suggesting this may be a read error. Distinct nucleotide sequences in the sample also encode this CDR3. Here the CDR3 reads CASSLQETQYF. DNA for the CDR3: TGTGCCAGCAGCTTGCAAGAGACCCAGTACTTC. The J gene is TRBJ2-5, the V gene TRBV5-4, with D unclear. Trimming stripped 1 base from V and 2 bases from J, with 0 bases between. This CDR3 region has 11 residues. The germline V gene encodes CDR1 SGHNT and CDR2 YYREEE (reference sequence).

This clone was counted a few times. The chain carries TRBV21-1 and TRBJ2-7. TRBV21-1 is annotated as a pseudogene. This CDR3 has 12 amino acids. CDR3 protein: CASSKGTYEQYF. The CDR3 DNA follows: TGTGCCAGCAGCAAAGGGACCTACGAGCAGTACTTC.